This TCR beta chain emerged from a study of blood T cell repertoires in COVID-19. In the study overall: The study drew acute and convalescent COVID-19 samples from the United States, Italy and Spain.

Per the authors' pipeline: Amplification of reference gene primers was used by the study to estimate nucleated cell counts. The table came from immunoSEQ multiplex PCR; TCRdb's copy has only in-frame clones and leaves some out. Clonal size and the V and J genes are those of that table, whereas D and trimming came from the DNA. Of hundreds of thousands of clones detected, roughly four fifths appear once; the ten largest clones hold about 5%. Assignment of participants to cohorts was predicated upon participant-reported clinical history. The V gene lost 6 bases and the J gene lost 1 base, with 15 bases spanning the gap. The germline V gene has CDR1 MNHEY and CDR2 SMNVEV (reference sequence). The CDR3 runs to 16 residues.

This clonotype originated in a man in his forties who had been exposed to COVID-19. Sequencing was carried out using PBMCs or T cells enriched from blood (not recorded which). This chain connects TRBV27 to TRBJ1-4, with TRBD1 as a possible D gene (6 bases). CDR3 in amino acids: CASRVGIQGTNEKLFF. The DNA for the CDR3 is TGTGCCAGCAGAGTGGGAATACAGGGAACTAATGAAAAACTGTTTTTT.